The 32 T cell receptor beta chains given below trace back to one sample, sequenced in a study of a mutant IDH1 vaccine in newly diagnosed glioma. Only in-frame clones appear in the TCRdb table, and some are missing; sequencing was by immunoSEQ multiplex PCR. This sample yields nearly 50,000 clones, of which around 84% are seen a single time; approximately 4.6% belongs to the top ten. Time point described: week 47, end of study. Doses comprised 300 ug of mutant IDH1 20-mer peptide each, plus topical imiquimod. Their antigens are not known. Sequenced material: PBMCs, taken from a glioma patient whose treatment included an IDH1 peptide vaccine. Receptors originate from a woman under 40 with glioma. Some clones in this sample may be carry-over from other donors' samples.

CDR3 loop: CAISERDSSSYYGYTF. DNA for the CDR3: TGTGCCATCAGTGAAAGGGACAGCTCCTCTTACTATGGCTACACCTTC. The chain has TRBV10-3 and TRBJ1-2; the match to TRBD1 covers 7 bases. This CDR3 comprises 16 residues. The trim removed 3 bases at V and 3 bases at J, leaving 10 bases unmatched. Germline-derived CDR1 and CDR2 are ENHRY and SYGVKD.

This chain connects TRBV6-5 to TRBJ2-7, with 7 bases fitting TRBD2. Losses at the gene ends were 6 bases for V and 3 bases for J; bases not matched to a gene: 11. The V gene's germline CDR1 is MNHEY and CDR2 SVGAGI. This CDR3 contains 15 residues. For the CDR3, the DNA is TGTGCCAGCAGCCCCCCCCCTGGGGGGGGCTACGAGCAGTACTTC. Its protein product is CASSPPPGGGYEQYF.

This chain uses TRBV19 with TRBJ1-2; D is unresolved. CDR1 is LNHDA and CDR2 is SQIVND in the germline V gene (reference sequence). The V and J ends lost 3 bases and 2 bases respectively, with 10 bases between them. The CDR3 is 14 residues long. The CDR3 DNA follows: TGTGCCAGTAGTATGGAGGTGGCCAACTATGGCTACACCTTC. Translating it yields CASSMEVANYGYTF. The whole variable domain, remainder taken from reference TRBV19 and TRBJ1-2, is DGGITQSPKYLFRKEGQNVTLSCEQNLNHDAMYWYRQDPGQGLRLIYYSQIVNDFQKGDIAEGYSVSREKKESFPLTVTSAQKNPTAFYLCASSMEVANYGYTFGSGTRLTVV.

The chain has TRBV6-5 and TRBJ2-5; D is unresolved. The CDR3 sequence is 15 residues long. Germline values: CDR1 MNHEY, CDR2 SVGAGI. The ends were cut back, 7 bases at V and 0 bases at J, with 15 bases in the middle. The CDR3 loop reads CASTSARLNQETQYF. Here the CDR3 DNA reads TGTGCCAGCACCTCAGCACGGCTAAACCAAGAGACCCAGTACTTC.

The chain is built from TRBV28 and TRBJ2-4, with D possibly being TRBD1 or TRBD2 (6 bases each). This CDR3 has 19 amino acids. With 8 bases removed from V and 0 bases from J, the gap between germline ends came to 26 bases. Germline lookup yields CDR1 MDHEN and CDR2 SYDVKM. Written as DNA, the CDR3 is TGTGCCAGCGCCGCTGGTCCGCAGGGGCGGGGATTAGCCAAAAACATTCAGTACTTC. As protein: CASAAGPQGRGLAKNIQYF.

The chain couples TRBV2 to TRBJ2-4; D gene unclear. Germline V gene lookup returns CDR1 SNHLY and CDR2 FYNNEI. Deletions cut 1 base from V and 0 bases from J, with 10 bases between. This CDR3 has 16 residues. CDR3 coding DNA: TGTGCCAGCAGTGAAGTGGGCCTCCTAGCCAAAAACATTCAGTACTTC. Translated, it gives CASSEVGLLAKNIQYF.

This clone appeared once. V gene TRBV7-6 combines with J gene TRBJ2-3, with TRBD1 identical over 8 bases. The germline CDR1 and CDR2 sequences are SGHVS and FNYEAQ. Germline trimming cut 4 bases from V and 4 bases from J; bases unmatched to any gene: 4. This CDR3 is 14 amino acids long. This CDR3 reads CASSSGTGPDTQYF. The CDR3 region has the DNA TGTGCCAGCAGCTCGGGGACAGGCCCAGATACGCAGTATTTT.

The genes are TRBV7-9 and TRBJ1-2, with 7 bases aligning to TRBD1. V shed 7 bases and J 3 bases; nucleotides not matched to a gene: 14. Germline V CDR1 and CDR2: SEHNR, FQNEAQ (reference sequence). This CDR3 spans 16 amino acids. CDR3: CASTELVQGNDYGYTF. DNA for the CDR3: TGTGCCAGCACCGAACTCGTACAGGGGAATGACTATGGCTACACCTTC.

The chain has TRBV27 and TRBJ1-4; 8 nucleotides align to TRBD1. CDR3 size: 13 residues. The V segment lost 5 bases and the J segment 8 bases; nucleotides outside the gene matches: 4. CDR1 and CDR2 from the germline V gene are MNHEY and SMNVEV (reference sequence). CDR3 DNA sequence: TGTGCCAGCAGTACCTGGACAGGGGAAAAACTGTTTTTT. This translates into CASSTWTGEKLFF.

In its sample, this clone was seen once. The chain combines TRBV5-1 with TRBJ1-3; TRBD1 agrees at 8 bases. This CDR3 region has 16 residues. Trimming removed 0 bases from V and 0 bases from J; junction bases left unmatched: 2. Germline CDR1 SGHRS, CDR2 YFSETQ. CDR3 amino acids: CASSLGQGSSGNTIYF. The CDR3 DNA follows: TGCGCCAGCAGCTTGGGACAGGGGTCCTCTGGAAACACCATATATTTT.

This sequence joins TRBV30 and TRBJ2-5; the D gene could be TRBD1 or TRBD2 (6 bases each). The ends were cut back, 1 base at V and 4 bases at J, with 10 bases in the middle. CDR1 GTSNPN and CDR2 SVGIG come from the germline V gene (reference sequence). This CDR3 spans 13 amino acids. The CDR3 loop is CAWSDGGGETQYF. The CDR3 coding sequence is TGTGCCTGGAGTGACGGGGGCGGAGAGACCCAGTACTTC.

J is TRBJ1-1 and V is TRBV7-9; 9 nucleotides match TRBD1. CDR3 length: 17 amino acids. V was clipped by 5 bases and J by 7 bases; unmatched bases: 17. Per the germline V gene, CDR1 is SEHNR and CDR2 is FQNEAQ (reference sequence). The CDR3 spells CASSDPTGGTGMGEAFF. CDR3 coding DNA: TGTGCCAGCAGCGACCCCACAGGGGGCACGGGAATGGGTGAAGCTTTCTTT.

The rearrangement links TRBV30 to TRBJ2-5; D is unclear. V lost 4 bases, J lost 2 bases, and 5 bases lay in between. The CDR3 spans 11 residues. The germline V gene encodes CDR1 GTSNPN and CDR2 SVGIG (reference sequence). The CDR3 DNA reads TGTGCCTGGACAGCACAAGAGACCCAGTACTTC. Translation gives CAWTAQETQYF.

V is TRBV6-1 and J is TRBJ1-2; D remains ambiguous. CDR1 and CDR2 (germline): MNHNS, SASEGT. The germline V and J ends were trimmed by 6 bases and 5 bases, with 7 bases remaining between them. CDR3 length equals 11 residues. The DNA for the CDR3 is TGTGCCAGCAGACCTGATTATGGCTACACCTTC. The encoded protein is CASRPDYGYTF.

This sequence joins TRBV11-2 and TRBJ2-3; no firm D call. The V gene's germline CDR1 is SGHAT and CDR2 FQNNGV. The CDR3 consists of 13 residues. The V and J ends lost 6 bases and 0 bases respectively, with 7 bases between them. The CDR3 DNA follows: TGTGCCAGCAGGAAACCTAGCACAGATACGCAGTATTTT. Protein product: CASRKPSTDTQYF.

The chain joins TRBV9 to TRBJ2-7; D gene unclear. Trimming left V 0 bases short and J 2 bases short, with 9 bases between. This CDR3 has 14 residues. Germline-derived CDR1 and CDR2 are SGDLS and YYNGEE. In nucleotides, the CDR3 is TGTGCCAGCAGCGTAGCTAGAAACCCCTACGAGCAGTACTTC. It is translated as CASSVARNPYEQYF.

The rearrangement links TRBV6-1 to TRBJ2-7; D could derive from TRBD1 or TRBD2 (6 bases each). This CDR3 contains 12 residues. Trimming removed 6 bases from V and 3 bases from J, with 9 bases in between. Germline CDR1 reads MNHNS; CDR2 reads SASEGT. CDR3 amino acids: CASRGGGYEQYF. The CDR3 DNA reads as TGTGCCAGCAGGGGGGGCGGCTACGAGCAGTACTTC.

The CDR3 sequence is CASSPGVRYEISGNTIYF. DNA for the CDR3: TGTGCCAGCTCACCTGGGGTCCGGTACGAAATCTCTGGAAACACCATATATTTT. The gene calls are TRBV18 and TRBJ1-3; no firm D call. V dropped 3 bases and J dropped 0 bases, with 18 bases sitting between them. From germline, CDR1 is KGHSH and CDR2 LQKENI. CDR3 length: 18 residues.

The J gene is TRBJ1-4, the V gene TRBV23-1; the D gene is possibly TRBD1 (6 bases). TRBV23-1 counts as an open reading frame of uncertain function. V shed 4 bases and J shed 5 bases, with 23 bases lying between them. There are 18 residues in the CDR3. The CDR3, as DNA: TGCGCCAGCAGTCCCCCGGGTGGGGGTCCGGGGGCAAATGAAAAACTGTTTTTT. Translation: CASSPPGGGPGANEKLFF.

This chain links TRBV9 with TRBJ1-1; D unclear. CDR1 is SGDLS and CDR2 is YYNGEE in the germline V gene. Trimming shortened V by 3 bases and J by 2 bases, and 8 bases separated the two germline ends. The CDR3 has 13 residues. Here the CDR3 DNA reads TGTGCCAGCAGCGAAGGCCCCAACACTGAAGCTTTCTTT. Its translation is CASSEGPNTEAFF.

The genes are TRBV5-6 and TRBJ1-3; the D is unclear. The CDR3 has 17 residues. In germline, CDR1 is SGHDT, CDR2 YYEEEE. V lost 0 bases and J lost 5, with 18 bases in between. The CDR3 loop is CASSLDYGSMSRNTIYF. For the CDR3, the DNA is TGTGCCAGCAGCTTGGACTACGGGTCGATGTCTAGAAACACCATATATTTT.

The J gene is TRBJ2-3, the V gene TRBV6-5, with 8 positions matching TRBD2. The CDR3 is 16 amino acids. Trimming cost V 2 bases and J 2 bases; bases outside gene matches: 6. The germline V gene encodes CDR1 MNHEY and CDR2 SVGAGI. Here the CDR3 reads CASSYGSGGITDTQYF. The CDR3 DNA reads as TGTGCCAGCAGTTACGGGTCGGGAGGGATCACAGATACGCAGTATTTT.

This chain uses TRBV10-2 with TRBJ1-2; TRBD1 matches 7 bases. Per germline, CDR1 WSHSY and CDR2 SAAADI. V lost 0 bases, J lost 4 bases, and 8 bases stayed unmatched. This CDR3 has 16 residues. The CDR3, as DNA: TGCGCCAGCAGTGAGTCGGGGACAGTGGAAAGCTATGGCTACACCTTC. Translated: CASSESGTVESYGYTF.

The CDR3 sequence: CASSLIRGGSYEQYF. In nucleotides, the CDR3 is TGTGCCAGCAGCTTAATTCGGGGGGGCTCCTACGAGCAGTACTTC. The chain is built from TRBV7-9 and TRBJ2-7, with 8 bases fitting TRBD2. Germline V gene data show CDR1 as SEHNR and CDR2 as FQNEAQ (reference sequence). The CDR3 is 15 residues long. The V gene end was trimmed by 2 bases and the J gene end by 0 bases; junction bases not matched to a gene: 3.

This clone appeared a few times. V is TRBV30 and J is TRBJ1-4, with 7 bases identical to TRBD1. V lost 3 bases, J lost 5 bases, and 9 bases stayed unmatched. Germline V gene lookup returns CDR1 GTSNPN and CDR2 SVGIG (reference sequence). CDR3 length: 15 amino acids. This CDR3 is CAWRPNRGRNEKLFF. Here the CDR3 DNA reads TGTGCCTGGAGGCCAAACAGGGGACGGAATGAAAAACTGTTTTTT.

This chain uses TRBV5-1 with TRBJ1-5; the match to TRBD1 covers 7 bases. Losses at the gene ends were 9 bases for V and 0 bases for J; bases not matched to a gene: 9. The CDR3 extends over 15 amino acids. Germline V gene data show CDR1 as SGHRS and CDR2 as YFSETQ. CDR3 coding DNA: TGCGCCACCAGTCTTGGGACAGCTAGCAATCAGCCCCAGCATTTT. Translating gives CATSLGTASNQPQHF.

The chain joins TRBV13 to TRBJ2-7; TRBD2 matches at 8 bases. Germline lookup yields CDR1 PRHDT and CDR2 FYEKMQ (reference sequence). This CDR3 is built from 16 residues. V trimming: 2 bases; J trimming: 3 bases; junction bases outside the gene matches: 9. The CDR3 DNA follows: TGTGCCAGCAGCTTACGCGGGACTAGTCCCTTCTACGAGCAGTACTTC. Translating gives CASSLRGTSPFYEQYF.

The V and J genes are TRBV13 and TRBJ2-5; 7 bases map to TRBD1. Losses at the gene ends were 0 bases for V and 3 bases for J; bases not matched to a gene: 7. The CDR3 consists of 16 residues. Germline V gene data show CDR1 as PRHDT and CDR2 as FYEKMQ (reference sequence). The CDR3 coding sequence is TGTGCCAGCAGCTTAGGGACAGGGCGGTCGGAAGAGACCCAGTACTTC. This encodes CASSLGTGRSEETQYF.

V gene TRBV9 combines with J gene TRBJ2-2; 8 bases fit TRBD2. The germline gives CDR1 SGDLS, CDR2 YYNGEE. The junction had 8 bases not matched to a gene; V was cut back by 6 bases and J by 4 bases. The CDR3 has 15 amino acids. This CDR3 reads CASNRRGATTGELFF. The CDR3, as DNA: TGTGCCAGCAATAGGCGGGGGGCGACCACCGGGGAGCTGTTTTTT. Combining the CDR3 with reference TRBV9 and TRBJ2-2 gives the whole variable domain DSGVTQTPKHLITATGQRVTLRCSPRSGDLSVYWYQQSLDQGLQFLIQYYNGEERAKGNILERFSAQQFPDLHSELNLSSLELGDSALYFCASNRRGATTGELFFGEGSRLTVL.

This clone was counted only a few times. In DNA, the CDR3 is TGCGCCAGCAGCTTGAGAGGGGGAACGAACACTGAAGCTTTCTTT. Translated: CASSLRGGTNTEAFF. The chain uses TRBV5-1 and TRBJ1-1; tentative D call: TRBD1 (6 bases). The CDR3 is made up of 15 amino acids. The germline V and J ends were trimmed by 1 base and 1 base, with 11 bases remaining between them. The germline CDR1 and CDR2 sequences are SGHRS and YFSETQ.

The chain joins TRBV6-6 to TRBJ1-1; perhaps TRBD1 as D (5 bases). The CDR3 is 14 residues long. Between the trimmed V and J ends, which lost 4 bases and 8 bases, there was a span of 17 bases. Germline CDR1 is MNHNY and CDR2 is SVGAGI (reference sequence). CDR3 in DNA: TGTGCCAGCAGTTCCCTCTCGGGGGGAACCGAAGCTTTCTTT. Encoded protein: CASSSLSGGTEAFF.

J is TRBJ1-2 and V is TRBV19, with D maybe TRBD1 (6 bases). CDR3 length: 15 amino acids. Trimming shortened V by 7 bases and J by 4 bases, and 19 bases separated the two germline ends. Germline values: CDR1 LNHDA, CDR2 SQIVND (reference sequence). The CDR3: CASTGEVAGRYGYTF. Written as DNA, the CDR3 is TGTGCCAGTACAGGGGAGGTGGCAGGGCGCTATGGCTACACCTTC.